The clone carrying this TCR beta chain was seen once. Its antigen is undetermined. V dropped 6 bases and J dropped 7; count of bases not matched to a gene: 7. The CDR3 extends over 15 amino acids. CDR1 and CDR2 from the germline V gene are MNHNS and SASEGT. This sample is drawn from a study of cytomegalovirus exposure and HLA in healthy donors. Overall study results and limits: The study recorded 160 or so TCR beta chains that were cytomegalovirus-associated. Cytomegalovirus status, reportedly, was diagnosed with high specificity and sensitivity by the classifier. The productive fraction for most TCR beta V segments was about 87% or about 30% in an earlier analysis.

Amplification used 60 Vbeta primers and 13 Jbeta primers. Using immunoSEQ multiplex PCR, the repertoire was profiled, and TCRdb retains in-frame clones only, with some absent. The table shows over 150,000 clones, with 70% to 75% occurring only once. Sequencing used PBMCs. The chain links TRBV6-1 to TRBJ1-5; TRBD1 agrees at 12 bases. This TCR was sampled from a male donor in good health and CMV-seronegative. The CDR3 loop reads CASRPGQGARQPQHF. CDR3 in DNA: TGTGCCAGCAGACCGGGACAGGGGGCAAGACAGCCCCAGCATTTT.